A selection of T cell receptor beta chains follows, all from one sample in a study of CD8+CD57+ T cells in acquired aplastic anemia. TCRdb reprocessed the reads with MiXCR, giving one entry per CDR3 protein. The repertoire includes 95,000 to 150,000 distinct CDR3 sequences, almost 40% of them detected once, and 2.6% sits in the top ten. Sequenced material: sorted CD4+, CD8+, or CD8+CD57+ T cells (not recorded which) from PBMCs. These receptor sequences come from a human donor with aplastic anemia. The CDR3 runs from the conserved cysteine through the conserved F or W. The D gene is left open where the match is weak. Some rows have no size entry. The others give once, few or many, or a class for an expanded clone.

.	12	TRBJ1-2	TRBV7-2	few	CASSLAGHGYTF	TGTGCCAGCAGCTTAGCCGGGCATGGCTACACCTTC
.	17	TRBJ1-1	TRBV5-1	.	CASSSYPYGGSGTEALF	TGCGCCAGCAGCTCCTACCCTTACGGGGGTTCCGGCACTGAAGCTCTCTTT
.	14	TRBJ2-7	TRBV25-1	.	CASKGGRSAYEQYF	TGTGCCAGCAAAGGCGGGCGTTCGGCCTACGAGCAGTACTTC
TRBD1	14	TRBJ1-1	TRBV7-8	many	CASSLQGVNTEAFF	TGTGCCAGCAGCTTACAGGGGGTGAACACTGAAGCTTTCTTT
.	15	TRBJ1-1	TRBV7-6	many	CASSPLGILNTEAFF	TGTGCCAGCAGCCCCCTTGGGATACTCAACACTGAAGCTTTCTTT
.	12	TRBJ1-2	TRBV5-4	many	CASSFFLEGYTF	TGTGCCAGCAGCTTTTTTCTAGAGGGCTACACCTTC
TRBD2	17	TRBJ2-5	TRBV24-1	many	CATSDLGLAGARETQYF	TGTGCCACCAGTGATTTGGGACTAGCGGGGGCTAGGGAGACCCAGTACTTC
.	15	TRBJ1-1	TRBV11-1	many	CASSLRVLGRTEAFF	TGTGCCAGCAGCCTCCGGGTCCTTGGGAGGACTGAAGCTTTCTTT
.	13	TRBJ1-5	TRBV6-4	.	CASSESDNQPQHF	TGTGCCAGCAGTGAATCGGACAATCAGCCCCAGCATTTT
TRBD1	15	TRBJ1-2	TRBV7-2	.	CASSQRQGGNYGYTF	TGTGCCAGCAGCCAAAGACAGGGGGGAAACTATGGCTACACCTTC
TRBD1	15	TRBJ1-1	TRBV14	few	CARSQETGQGNSAFF	TGTGCCCGCAGCCAAGAAACTGGACAGGGCAATTCGGCTTTCTTT